A single sample is the source of the 20 T cell receptor beta chains below, sequenced in a study of T cell responses to AZD1222 COVID-19 vaccine. The protocol was immunoSEQ multiplex PCR, while the TCRdb copy is restricted to in-frame clones and leaves out a portion. This table has under 70,000 clones, 60% to 85% appearing once. This material consisted of peripheral blood, taken on day 0 of MenACWY control vaccination. All receptors derive from an adult in good health.

The CDR3 region is CASSVGVGSNEQFF. CDR3 bases: TGTGCCAGCAGCGTAGGGGTAGGGTCGAATGAGCAGTTCTTC. J is TRBJ2-1 and V is TRBV9; D is ambiguous. V lost 0 bases and J 7 bases, leaving 11 bases between the germline ends. CDR1 and CDR2 (germline): SGDLS, YYNGEE. The CDR3 is made up of 14 amino acids.

V gene TRBV19 combines with J gene TRBJ1-1, with D perhaps TRBD1 (5 bases). The CDR3 has 14 residues. Trimming shortened V by 4 bases and J by 4 bases, and 13 bases separated the two germline ends. The V gene's germline CDR1 is LNHDA and CDR2 SQIVND (reference sequence). CDR3 DNA sequence: TGTGCCAGTAGTAGCAGGGAGGGCCGCACTGAAGCTTTCTTT. It codes for CASSSREGRTEAFF.

The V call is TRBV4-1, the J call TRBJ2-7; 8 bases align to TRBD2. The V segment lost 2 bases and the J segment 2 bases; nucleotides outside the gene matches: 5. The germline V gene encodes CDR1 MGHRA and CDR2 YSYEKL. CDR3 length: 15 amino acids. The CDR3 DNA sequence: TGCGCCAGCAGCCAAATCGGGGGGGGACCCTACGAGCAGTACTTC. Translated, it gives CASSQIGGGPYEQYF.

This clone is a singleton in its sample. V usage is TRBV30 and J usage is TRBJ1-1; D remains unclear. V was clipped by 2 bases and J by 1 base, with 5 bases between them. CDR3 size: 12 residues. CDR1 and CDR2 (germline): GTSNPN, SVGIG (reference sequence). CDR3 loop: CAWSPTNTEAFF. The CDR3 DNA sequence: TGTGCCTGGAGTCCCACGAACACTGAAGCTTTCTTT.

The J gene is TRBJ2-5, the V gene TRBV9; TRBD1 is a possible D gene (5 bases). The CDR3 runs 14 residues. Germline lookup yields CDR1 SGDLS and CDR2 YYNGEE. Trimming cost V 3 bases and J 0 bases, with 9 bases left between them. The CDR3 nucleotides are TGTGCCAGCAGCGCTGACAGCAACCAAGAGACCCAGTACTTC. Its protein is CASSADSNQETQYF.

The rearrangement uses TRBV19 and TRBJ1-1, with 9 bases matching TRBD1. CDR1 LNHDA and CDR2 SQIVND come from the germline V gene (reference sequence). With 4 bases clipped from V and 7 bases from J, the junction kept 7 bases outside the gene matches. There are 14 residues in the CDR3. The CDR3 nucleotides are TGTGCCAGTAGTACGGGACAGGGAATTGGTGAAGCTTTCTTT. Translating gives CASSTGQGIGEAFF. Full variable domain (outside the CDR3, taken from reference TRBV19 and TRBJ1-1): DGGITQSPKYLFRKEGQNVTLSCEQNLNHDAMYWYRQDPGQGLRLIYYSQIVNDFQKGDIAEGYSVSREKKESFPLTVTSAQKNPTAFYLCASSTGQGIGEAFFGQGTRLTVV.

This clone has a handful of counts. The chain recombines TRBV27 with TRBJ2-2; 15 positions agree with TRBD2. The CDR3 is made up of 15 amino acids. The V gene's germline CDR1 is MNHEY and CDR2 SMNVEV (reference sequence). V lost 5 bases to trimming and J lost 13 bases; unmatched junction nucleotides: 8. The DNA of the CDR3 is TGTGCCAGCAGTCCCGGGACTAGCGGGGGGCTGGGGCTGTTTTTT. It translates to CASSPGTSGGLGLFF.

The V call is TRBV5-1, the J call TRBJ2-1; 8 nucleotides line up with TRBD1. Germline V gives CDR1 SGHRS, CDR2 YFSETQ. V gave up 0 bases and J gave up 3 bases; unmatched junction bases: 5. This CDR3 region has 16 residues. CDR3 nucleotide sequence: TGCGCCAGCAGCTTGGAACCAGGGGGCGTCTACAATGAGCAGTTCTTC. Its protein product is CASSLEPGGVYNEQFF. Supplemented by reference TRBV5-1 and TRBJ2-1, the full variable domain reads KAGVTQTPRYLIKTRGQQVTLSCSPISGHRSVSWYQQTPGQGLQFLFEYFSETQRNKGNFPGRFSGRQFSNSRSEMNVSTLELGDSALYLCASSLEPGGVYNEQFFGPGTRLTVL.

This chain joins TRBV2 and TRBJ1-4; D gene ambiguous. Germline CDR1 SNHLY, CDR2 FYNNEI. This CDR3 is 14 amino acids long. With 4 bases removed from V and 7 bases from J, the gap between germline ends came to 13 bases. The CDR3 reads CASSVNGFGEKLFF. CDR3 coding DNA: TGTGCCAGCAGTGTAAACGGATTCGGTGAAAAACTGTTTTTT.

The genes are TRBV9 and TRBJ1-3; possible D gene TRBD1, 6 bases. Per the germline V gene, CDR1 is SGDLS and CDR2 is YYNGEE. Trimming took off 1 base at V and 0 bases at J, with 14 bases between the two ends. CDR3 length: 17 amino acids. CDR3 in amino acids: CASSVNQGRGSGNTIYF. CDR3 nucleotides: TGTGCCAGCAGCGTAAATCAGGGGCGAGGCTCTGGAAACACCATATATTTT.

The rearrangement links TRBV5-1 to TRBJ1-6, with a possible D match to TRBD1 (6 bases). Trimming left V 4 bases short and J 6 bases short, with 11 bases between. The CDR3 runs 14 residues. The germline gives CDR1 SGHRS, CDR2 YFSETQ. The CDR3 protein is CASSIGGINSPLHF. DNA of the CDR3: TGCGCCAGCAGCATAGGGGGAATTAATTCACCCCTCCACTTT.

This chain uses TRBV6-8 with TRBJ1-1; possibly TRBD1 for D (6 bases). In germline, CDR1 is MNHGY, CDR2 SAAAGT. The CDR3 contains 12 residues. Trimming stripped 7 bases from V and 6 bases from J, with 12 bases between. In DNA form, the CDR3 reads TGTGCCAGCACCCATGGGGGCCCTGAAGCTTTCTTT. Amino acid sequence: CASTHGGPEAFF.

This clone has just a few counts. This chain links TRBV18 with TRBJ2-3; D is undetermined. This CDR3 comprises 16 residues. Germline V gene lookup returns CDR1 KGHSH and CDR2 LQKENI. V dropped 1 base and J dropped 6 bases, with 17 bases sitting between them. CDR3 amino acids: CASSPRLSPSGDTQYF. Here the CDR3 DNA reads TGTGCCAGCTCACCACGTCTATCCCCTTCCGGGGATACGCAGTATTTT.

V usage is TRBV19 and J usage is TRBJ1-2, with 7 bases fitting TRBD1. Trimming removed 6 bases from V and 13 bases from J; junction bases left unmatched: 23. CDR3 size: 16 residues. CDR1 is LNHDA and CDR2 is SQIVND in the germline V gene (reference sequence). The CDR3 DNA reads TGTGCCAGTAGCCGAGTCCCGGGACAGATTAATGGGGACCTCACCTTC. It encodes CASSRVPGQINGDLTF.

The chain couples TRBV19 to TRBJ1-4, with a tentative D call TRBD1 (5 bases). Trimming left V 5 bases short and J 0 bases short, with 10 bases between. The CDR3 consists of 15 residues. Per the germline V gene, CDR1 is LNHDA and CDR2 is SQIVND (reference sequence). The CDR3 nucleotides read TGTGCCAGTAGTGGGACCGACGCAACTAATGAAAAACTGTTTTTT. It yields the protein CASSGTDATNEKLFF. Combining the CDR3 with reference TRBV19 and TRBJ1-4 gives the whole variable domain DGGITQSPKYLFRKEGQNVTLSCEQNLNHDAMYWYRQDPGQGLRLIYYSQIVNDFQKGDIAEGYSVSREKKESFPLTVTSAQKNPTAFYLCASSGTDATNEKLFFGSGTQLSVL.

V and J are TRBV10-3 and TRBJ1-4; possible D gene TRBD1, 5 bases. V dropped 6 bases and J dropped 8 bases, with 13 bases sitting between them. Germline CDR1 ENHRY, CDR2 SYGVKD. CDR3 length: 13 residues. The CDR3 loop is CAIRDIKGEKLFF. CDR3 DNA sequence: TGTGCCATCAGGGACATCAAGGGAGAAAAACTGTTTTTT.

The chain uses TRBV12-3 or TRBV12-4 and TRBJ1-2, with a weak D call TRBD1 (5 bases). Deletions cut 3 bases from V and 3 bases from J, with 8 bases between. The CDR3 consists of 13 residues. The CDR3, as DNA: TGTGCCAGCAGTTTGCAGGGCCACTATGGCTACACCTTC. This translates into CASSLQGHYGYTF.

The chain links TRBV6-2 or TRBV6-3 to TRBJ2-1; TRBD1 might be the D (7 bases). V gave up 4 bases and J gave up 10 bases, with 11 bases separating them. This CDR3 has 12 residues. Germline-derived CDR1 and CDR2 are MNHEY and SVGEGT. The CDR3 sequence: CASSSRGDEQFF. Written as DNA, the CDR3 is TGTGCCAGCAGTTCCAGGGGGGACGAGCAGTTCTTC.

This rearrangement joins TRBV6-5 to TRBJ2-3; D is undetermined. This CDR3 has 13 residues. In germline, CDR1 is MNHEY, CDR2 SVGAGI. The ends were cut back, 5 bases at V and 6 bases at J, with 12 bases in the middle. CDR3 in amino acids: CASSPSGLDTQYF. For the CDR3, the DNA is TGTGCCAGCAGTCCCTCCGGCCTCGATACGCAGTATTTT.

About this clone itself: At the DNA level, this CDR3 is encoded by other sequences in the same sample as well. DNA of the CDR3: TGTGCCAGCAGCTTGGCCGGGCCCGGGGAGCTGTTTTTT. It translates to CASSLAGPGELFF. The rearrangement uses TRBV5-6 and TRBJ2-2; D is unclear. This CDR3 has 13 residues. Trimming shortened V by 0 bases and J by 6 bases, and 6 bases separated the two germline ends. Germline V gene sequence: CDR1 SGHDT, CDR2 YYEEEE.